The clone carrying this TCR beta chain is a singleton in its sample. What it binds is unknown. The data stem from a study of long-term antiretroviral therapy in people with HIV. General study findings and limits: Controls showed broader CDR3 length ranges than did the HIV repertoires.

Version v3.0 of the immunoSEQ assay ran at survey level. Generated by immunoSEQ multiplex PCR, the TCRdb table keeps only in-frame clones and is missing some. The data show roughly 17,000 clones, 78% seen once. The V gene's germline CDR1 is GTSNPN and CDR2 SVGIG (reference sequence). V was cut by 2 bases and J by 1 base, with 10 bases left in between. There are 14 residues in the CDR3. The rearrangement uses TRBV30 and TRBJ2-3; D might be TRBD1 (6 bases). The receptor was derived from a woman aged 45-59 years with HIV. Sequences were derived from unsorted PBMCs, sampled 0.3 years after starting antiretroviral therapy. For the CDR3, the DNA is TGTGCCTGGAGTTTTGCAGGGGGCACAGATACGCAGTATTTT. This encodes CAWSFAGGTDTQYF. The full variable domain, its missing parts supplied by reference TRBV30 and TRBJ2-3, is SQTIHQWPATLVQPVGSPLSLECTVEGTSNPNLYWYRQAAGRGLQLLFYSVGIGQISSEVPQNLSASRPQDRQFILSSKKLLLSDSGFYLCAWSFAGGTDTQYFGPGTRLTVL.